These 20 T cell receptor beta chains were sequenced from one sample in a study of cytomegalovirus exposure and HLA in healthy donors (dated by TCRdb to 2015 to 2018). The library was built by means of the immunoSEQ multiplex PCR assay. A mixture of 60 forward primers for TCR Vbeta segments and 13 reverse primers for TCR Jbeta segments was used in the multiplex PCR. As stored in TCRdb, this immuneACCESS dataset retains in-frame rearrangements with V and J assigned. A fraction of the clones does not appear; measured against another copy, unresolved V genes explain less than half of the discrepancy, and the remainder lacks a known reason. This sample lists about 130,000 clones; about four fifths were detected once. The ten largest clones capture about 3.5% of the sample. Specimen: PBMCs. The source is a middle-aged man in good health and CMV-seronegative.

The V call is TRBV19, the J call TRBJ2-1, with 8 positions matching TRBD1. With 5 bases clipped from V and 4 bases from J, the junction kept 7 bases outside the gene matches. This CDR3 contains 15 residues. CDR1 is LNHDA and CDR2 is SQIVND in the germline V gene (reference sequence). The CDR3 loop reads CASSGQGDPYNEQFF. DNA for the CDR3: TGTGCCAGTAGTGGACAGGGTGACCCTTACAATGAGCAGTTCTTC.

The V and J genes are TRBV7-9 and TRBJ2-7; 7 bases are shared with TRBD1. The CDR3 length is 12 residues. CDR1 and CDR2 (germline): SEHNR, FQNEAQ (reference sequence). J lost 6 bases, V lost 4 bases, and 3 bases had no gene match. The CDR3 DNA sequence: TGTGCCAGCAGCTCAGGGGGAAGCGAGCAGTACTTC. This encodes CASSSGGSEQYF.

The chain uses TRBV4-3 and TRBJ2-4, with D tentatively TRBD1 (5 bases). The V and J ends lost 4 bases and 0 bases respectively, with 10 bases between them. The CDR3 sequence is 15 residues long. The germline gives CDR1 LGHNA, CDR2 YSLEER. CDR3 nucleotide sequence: TGCGCCAGCAGCCGCGACAGCATAGCCAAAAACATTCAGTACTTC. Translation: CASSRDSIAKNIQYF.

This clone has a handful of counts. The chain joins TRBV18 to TRBJ2-7, with TRBD2 matching over 7 bases. Germline V gene lookup returns CDR1 KGHSH and CDR2 LQKENI. V lost 5 bases to trimming and J lost 3 bases; unmatched junction nucleotides: 4. The CDR3 contains 13 residues. Written as DNA, the CDR3 is TGTGCCAGCTCAGAGTCGGGGGGCTACGAGCAGTACTTC. Its protein is CASSESGGYEQYF.

This clone was counted once. This sequence joins TRBV27 and TRBJ1-2; a possible D gene is TRBD1 (6 bases). Trimming shortened V by 2 bases and J by 6 bases, and 13 bases separated the two germline ends. CDR3 length: 14 residues. Germline V CDR1 and CDR2: MNHEY, SMNVEV (reference sequence). CDR3 residues: CASSLGRTGNGYTF. The CDR3 DNA sequence: TGTGCCAGCAGTTTAGGGCGTACAGGGAATGGCTACACCTTC.

This rearrangement joins TRBV6-6 to TRBJ1-6; D uncertain. The germline V gene has CDR1 MNHNY and CDR2 SVGAGI (reference sequence). The V end was cut by 6 bases, the J end by 7 bases, with 16 bases between. This CDR3 has 15 residues. CDR3 sequence (DNA): TGTGCCAGCAGCCCCCTGTCGGGGTGGAATTCACCCCTCCACTTT. It is translated as CASSPLSGWNSPLHF.

This clone was seen once. The chain joins TRBV6-5 to TRBJ1-6; D gene ambiguous. CDR1 is MNHEY, CDR2 SVGAGI, per germline. CDR3 length: 12 amino acids. Trimming cost V 5 bases and J 10 bases, with 9 bases left between them. The CDR3 sequence: CASSNSGSPLHF. DNA of the CDR3: TGTGCCAGCAGTAATTCAGGATCACCCCTCCACTTT.

This clone was recorded once. V is TRBV5-3 and J is TRBJ2-3; D perhaps matches TRBD1 (6 bases). TRBV5-3 is known as an ORF, though its function is uncertain. The CDR3 spans 16 residues. The V end lost 4 bases, the J end lost 2 bases, and 17 bases lay between the germline ends. CDR3 sequence (DNA): TGTGCCAGAAGCGGGGGCGAGGGCCACCTCACAGATACGCAGTATTTT. Its translation is CARSGGEGHLTDTQYF.

This clone was observed a few times. V and J are TRBV28 and TRBJ2-7, with no clear D. CDR1 and CDR2 (germline): MDHEN, SYDVKM. CDR3 size: 14 residues. Deletions cut 8 bases from V and 1 base from J, with 15 bases between. For the CDR3, the DNA is TGTGCCAGCCTACCGAGGCCCTCATCCTACGAGCAGTACTTC. Protein product: CASLPRPSSYEQYF. Using reference TRBV28 and TRBJ2-7 for the parts outside the CDR3, the full variable domain is DVKVTQSSRYLVKRTGEKVFLECVQDMDHENMFWYRQDPGLGLRLIYFSYDVKMKEKGDIPEGYSVSREKKERFSLILESASTNQTSMYLCASLPRPSSYEQYFGPGTRLTVT.

This rearrangement joins TRBV11-1 to TRBJ2-2, with D possibly being TRBD2 (5 bases). The V end was cut by 8 bases, the J end by 5 bases, with 6 bases between. The CDR3 has 11 amino acids. Germline V gene lookup returns CDR1 SGHAT and CDR2 FQDESV (reference sequence). DNA for the CDR3: TGTGCCAGCCGAGGGACCGGGGAGCTGTTTTTT. It is translated as CASRGTGELFF.

This rearrangement joins TRBV2 to TRBJ2-6; D is uncertain. The V and J ends lost 7 bases and 1 base respectively, with 11 bases between them. CDR3 size: 15 residues. Germline loops: CDR1 SNHLY, CDR2 FYNNEI. The CDR3 nucleotides read TGTGCCAGCATAGCAGAATCTTCTGGGGCCAACGTCCTGACTTTC. Its protein product is CASIAESSGANVLTF.

The chain joins TRBV9 to TRBJ2-2; TRBD1 is a possible D gene (5 bases). The CDR3 has 16 residues. CDR1 and CDR2 from the germline V gene are SGDLS and YYNGEE. Trimming removed 4 bases at V and 2 bases at J, with 15 bases between. The CDR3 DNA sequence: TGTGCCAGCAGCTTGCAGGGCGTGCGTAACACCGGGGAGCTGTTTTTT. It specifies CASSLQGVRNTGELFF.

This clone came up a few times. This sequence joins TRBV11-2 and TRBJ2-3, with TRBD2 identical over 8 bases. The germline V gene encodes CDR1 SGHAT and CDR2 FQNNGV. Germline trimming cut 3 bases from V and 2 bases from J; bases unmatched to any gene: 16. The CDR3 has 19 residues. The CDR3 loop reads CASSLGLAGYLLNTDTQYF. CDR3 nucleotides: TGTGCCAGCAGCTTGGGCCTAGCGGGCTATCTCTTGAACACAGATACGCAGTATTTT.

The chain links TRBV2 to TRBJ2-5, with TRBD1 matching 7 bases. The CDR3 has 15 amino acids. V shed 9 bases and J 5 bases; nucleotides not matched to a gene: 15. CDR1 SNHLY and CDR2 FYNNEI come from the germline V gene. CDR3 coding DNA: TGTGCCAGTCGAGGGGGACAGCACCTGACGGAGACCCAGTACTTC. Residues: CASRGGQHLTETQYF.

V is TRBV7-8 and J is TRBJ2-7; D unresolved. Deletions cut 5 bases from V and 5 bases from J, with 13 bases between. The CDR3 sequence is 13 residues long. Germline V CDR1 and CDR2: SGHVS, FQNEAQ. The CDR3 sequence is CASSTRSVNEQYF. CDR3 DNA: TGTGCCAGCAGCACCCGGAGCGTGAACGAGCAGTACTTC.

The chain employs TRBV6-5 and TRBJ2-2; maybe TRBD2 (5 bases). Trimming shortened V by 6 bases and J by 7 bases, and 15 bases separated the two germline ends. The CDR3 sequence is 14 residues long. Per germline, CDR1 MNHEY and CDR2 SVGAGI. Here the CDR3 reads CASREDSTNGELFF. The CDR3 DNA reads TGTGCCAGCAGAGAGGACTCGACCAACGGGGAGCTGTTTTTT.

The table lists this clone with a few counts. The chain carries TRBV4-3 and TRBJ2-1, with TRBD1 identical over 10 bases. This CDR3 comprises 16 residues. Per the germline V gene, CDR1 is LGHNA and CDR2 is YSLEER. V trimming: 0 bases; J trimming: 2 bases; junction bases outside the gene matches: 1. The CDR3 protein is CASSQDGTGAYNEQFF. The CDR3 DNA follows: TGCGCCAGCAGCCAAGACGGGACAGGGGCCTACAATGAGCAGTTCTTC.

The rearrangement joins TRBV7-8 to TRBJ2-3, with D possibly being TRBD1 (7 bases). CDR3 length equals 16 residues. The germline V gene encodes CDR1 SGHVS and CDR2 FQNEAQ. Trimming left V 4 bases short and J 3 bases short, with 17 bases between. CDR3 DNA: TGTGCCAGCAGCTCAGGGGGGTACCTGCTTACAGATACGCAGTATTTT. It yields the protein CASSSGGYLLTDTQYF. Drawing the rest from reference TRBV7-8 and TRBJ2-3, the complete variable domain is GAGVSQSPRYKVAKRGQDVALRCDPISGHVSLFWYQQALGQGPEFLTYFQNEAQLDKSGLPSDRFFAERPEGSVSTLKIQRTQQEDSAVYLCASSSGGYLLTDTQYFGPGTRLTVL.

The V and J genes are TRBV2 and TRBJ1-6; D gene unclear. The CDR3 loop spans 14 amino acids. Trimming pared 4 bases from V and 0 bases from J, leaving 4 bases between. Germline CDR1 and CDR2: SNHLY and FYNNEI. CDR3 loop: CASSVSSYNSPLHF. For the CDR3, the DNA is TGTGCCAGCAGTGTGAGCTCCTATAATTCACCCCTCCACTTT.

For this clone: This CDR3 is also generated by other DNA sequences in the sample. The chain combines TRBV9 with TRBJ1-5; D not certain. The V end lost 2 bases, the J end lost 3 bases, and 9 bases lay between the germline ends. This CDR3 comprises 14 residues. CDR1 is SGDLS and CDR2 is YYNGEE in the germline V gene. In nucleotides, the CDR3 is TGTGCCAGCAGCGTTGGCGGAAACAATCAGCCCCAGCATTTT. Protein: CASSVGGNNQPQHF.